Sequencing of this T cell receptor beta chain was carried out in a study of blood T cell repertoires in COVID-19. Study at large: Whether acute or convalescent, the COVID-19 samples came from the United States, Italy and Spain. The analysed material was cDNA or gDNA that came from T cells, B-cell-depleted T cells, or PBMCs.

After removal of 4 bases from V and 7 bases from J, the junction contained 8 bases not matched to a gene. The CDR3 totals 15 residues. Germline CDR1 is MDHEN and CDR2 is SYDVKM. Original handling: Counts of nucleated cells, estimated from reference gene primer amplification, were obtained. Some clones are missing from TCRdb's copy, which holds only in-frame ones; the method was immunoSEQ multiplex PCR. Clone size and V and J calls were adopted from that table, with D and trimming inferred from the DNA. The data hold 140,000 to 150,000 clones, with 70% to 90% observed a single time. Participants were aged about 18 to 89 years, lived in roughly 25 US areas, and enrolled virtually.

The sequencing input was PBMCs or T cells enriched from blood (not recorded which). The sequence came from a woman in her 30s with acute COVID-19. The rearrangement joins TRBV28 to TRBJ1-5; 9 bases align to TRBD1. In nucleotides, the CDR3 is TGTGCCAGCAGTTCGGGACAGGGCGGTCACCAGCCCCAGCATTTT. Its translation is CASSSGQGGHQPQHF.